Listed below are T cell receptor beta chains from one sample, sequenced in a study of blood T cell repertoires in COVID-19. Clones were sequenced by immunoSEQ multiplex PCR, and TCRdb holds only the in-frame ones, with some missing. The sample consists of some 9,200 clones, about four fifths of them appearing once. Source material: peripheral blood. These receptors originate from a man aged 65-85 years with active COVID-19. Each CDR3 is given with its conserved first and last residue. Each record gives: D gene, V gene, J gene, clone size, CDR3 protein, CDR3 DNA. D genes are given only for firm matches. Not all rows give a size; the values are once, few, many and, for expanded clones, a class.

TRBD2,TRBV4-2,TRBJ2-1,.,CASSQEGTSGGGNEQFF,TGTGCCAGCAGCCAAGAGGGGACTAGCGGGGGGGGCAATGAGCAGTTCTTC
.,TRBV6-4,TRBJ1-6,.,CAIIIRDFNSPLHF,TGTGCCATCATAATCCGGGACTTCAATTCACCCCTCCACTTT
.,TRBV6-5,TRBJ2-2,.,CATKEWGLDTGELFF,TGTGCCACCAAGGAGTGGGGGCTCGACACCGGGGAGCTGTTTTTT
TRBD1,TRBV27,TRBJ1-1,.,CASSNRGNTEAFF,TGTGCCAGCTCTAACAGGGGAAACACTGAAGCTTTCTTT
TRBD1,TRBV11-2,TRBJ2-5,.,CASSGQGRQGAGETQYF,TGTGCCAGCAGCGGACAGGGTCGACAGGGGGCAGGAGAGACCCAGTACTTC
TRBD1,TRBV25-1,TRBJ2-7,.,CASSLQGINEQYF,TGTGCCAGCAGTCTACAGGGGATAAACGAGCAGTACTTC
TRBD2,TRBV27,TRBJ2-5,.,CASSSYGGLAGQETQYF,TGTGCCAGCAGTTCTTATGGGGGACTAGCGGGACAAGAGACCCAGTACTTC
TRBD1,TRBV7-8,TRBJ1-4,.,CASRALTGYNEKLFF,TGTGCCAGCAGGGCATTGACAGGGTATAATGAAAAACTGTTTTTT
TRBD1,TRBV5-1,TRBJ2-5,.,CASGPGDRTGQGRQETQYF,TGCGCCAGCGGGCCTGGGGATAGAACGGGACAGGGGAGACAAGAGACCCAGTACTTC
TRBD1,TRBV28,TRBJ2-2,.,CASSRTDRDAGELFF,TGTGCCAGCAGTCGAACCGACAGGGACGCCGGGGAGCTGTTTTTT
.,TRBV7-7,TRBJ2-5,once,CASRPQGGSQYF,TGTGCTAGCCGGCCCCAAGGGGGATCCCAGTACTTC
.,TRBV2,TRBJ1-6,.,CASSVGGLRNSPLHF,TGTGCCAGCAGTGTCGGGGGATTGCGGAATTCACCCCTCCACTTT
.,TRBV7-9,TRBJ2-3,.,CASSLRQTNTDTQYF,TGTGCCAGCAGCTTAAGGCAGACTAACACAGATACGCAGTATTTT
TRBD1,TRBV11-3,TRBJ2-4,.,CASSSGQGTKNIQYF,TGTGCCAGCAGCTCGGGACAGGGCACCAAAAACATTCAGTACTTC
.,TRBV24-1,TRBJ2-1,.,CATSDPQGLGYNEQFF,TGTGCCACCAGTGACCCCCAGGGGTTAGGCTACAATGAGCAGTTCTTC
.,TRBV30,TRBJ1-2,.,CAWSSRGLSGYTF,TGTGCCTGGAGTAGTCGGGGGTTGAGCGGCTACACCTTC
TRBD2,TRBV19,TRBJ2-1,.,CASSFAMSTSGQSSYNEQFF,TGTGCCAGTAGTTTCGCTATGTCAACTAGCGGCCAAAGCTCCTACAATGAGCAGTTCTTC
TRBD1,TRBV7-3,TRBJ1-2,.,CASATPGQGFRGYTF,TGTGCCAGCGCAACTCCGGGACAGGGATTTCGTGGCTACACCTTC
.,TRBV7-8,TRBJ2-3,.,CASSIGQLASTDTQYF,TGTGCCAGCAGCATAGGGCAACTAGCTAGCACAGATACGCAGTATTTT
TRBD2,TRBV5-4,TRBJ2-2,few,CASSRTSGSGIGELFF,TGTGCCAGCAGCCGTACTAGCGGGAGTGGAATCGGGGAGCTGTTTTTT
.,TRBV19,TRBJ2-1,.,CASRQQSSYNEQFF,TGTGCCAGCAGACAGCAGAGCTCCTACAATGAGCAGTTCTTC
.,TRBV6-6,TRBJ1-1,.,CASRYAGGNTEAFF,TGTGCCAGCAGGTACGCGGGCGGGAACACTGAAGCTTTCTTT
.,TRBV5-6,TRBJ2-5,.,CASSLATGTVETQYF,TGTGCCAGCAGCTTGGCCACAGGGACGGTGGAGACCCAGTACTTC
.,TRBV27,TRBJ2-3,.,CAIGGGGIGTQYF,TGTGCCATTGGAGGGGGGGGGATTGGTACGCAGTATTTT
.,TRBV7-2,TRBJ2-4,.,CASSLAETSAKNIQYF,TGTGCCAGCAGCTTAGCTGAGACTTCAGCCAAAAACATTCAGTACTTC
.,TRBV7-9,TRBJ2-7,.,CASSLMAGQYILEQYF,TGTGCCAGCAGCTTAATGGCGGGACAGTATATCCTCGAGCAGTACTTC
TRBD1,TRBV4-1,TRBJ1-1,.,CASTRTGLVTFF,TGCGCCAGCACCCGGACAGGTCTTGTGACTTTCTTT
TRBD2,TRBV5-6,TRBJ2-5,.,CASSRLTAGQETQYF,TGTGCCAGCAGCCGGCTTACAGCGGGACAAGAGACCCAGTACTTC
.,TRBV29-1,TRBJ1-2,.,CSVGTDGYTF,TGCAGCGTTGGGACAGATGGCTACACCTTC
.,TRBV29-1,TRBJ1-4,.,CSVEGSSNEKLFF,TGCAGCGTTGAGGGCAGCTCCAATGAAAAACTGTTTTTT
TRBD1,TRBV13,TRBJ1-3,.,CASSRDSTYSGNTIYF,TGTGCCAGCAGCCGGGACAGCACTTACTCTGGAAACACCATATATTTT
TRBD2,TRBV5-5,TRBJ2-7,few,CASSLVASGNDEQYF,TGTGCCAGCAGCTTGGTGGCTAGCGGGAATGACGAGCAGTACTTC
.,TRBV6-5,TRBJ1-5,.,CASISLYSNQPQHF,TGTGCCAGCATTAGCCTCTATAGCAATCAGCCCCAGCATTTT
TRBD1,TRBV12-3/TRBV12-4,TRBJ2-7,.,CASSVTGFNEQYF,TGTGCCAGCAGTGTGACAGGGTTCAACGAGCAGTACTTC
TRBD2,TRBV2,TRBJ2-1,.,CASLPPPAGRQFF,TGTGCCAGCCTCCCTCCCCCAGCGGGAAGGCAGTTCTTC
TRBD2,TRBV6-4,TRBJ2-3,.,CASSGQREWVDTQYF,TGTGCCAGCAGTGGACAGCGGGAGTGGGTAGATACGCAGTATTTT
.,TRBV5-1,TRBJ2-6,.,CASSLEPGVGANVLTF,TGCGCCAGCAGCTTGGAACCCGGGGTTGGGGCCAACGTCCTGACTTTC
.,TRBV27,TRBJ2-3,.,CASSLTGTQRTDTQYF,TGTGCCAGCAGTTTAACCGGGACACAACGCACAGATACGCAGTATTTT
TRBD2,TRBV7-3,TRBJ2-1,.,CASSLTLVAGDNEQFF,TGTGCCAGCAGCTTAACGTTGGTAGCGGGAGACAATGAGCAGTTCTTC
TRBD2,TRBV7-2,TRBJ2-5,.,CASSLGTRSGTQYF,TGTGCCAGCAGCTTAGGGACTAGGTCGGGGACCCAGTACTTC
TRBD2,TRBV28,TRBJ2-7,.,CASRSRPLAGGPGEQYF,TGTGCCAGCAGGTCCAGACCCTTAGCGGGAGGGCCTGGCGAGCAGTACTTC
.,TRBV5-8,TRBJ2-1,.,CASSLESGHRYNEQFF,TGTGCCAGCAGCTTGGAATCGGGACACCGATACAATGAGCAGTTCTTC
TRBD2,TRBV29-1,TRBJ2-1,.,CSVQRTSGSGDEQFF,TGCAGCGTCCAGAGAACTAGCGGGAGCGGCGATGAGCAGTTCTTC
.,TRBV19,TRBJ2-5,.,CASRPQQGGGETQYF,TGTGCCAGTAGGCCCCAACAGGGCGGCGGAGAGACCCAGTACTTC
TRBD2,TRBV28,TRBJ2-5,.,CASRGLAGLFQETQYF,TGTGCCAGCAGGGGGCTAGCGGGCTTATTCCAAGAGACCCAGTACTTC
.,TRBV15,TRBJ2-1,.,CATSRDDKVNNEQFF,TGTGCCACCAGCAGAGATGACAAGGTAAACAATGAGCAGTTCTTC
.,TRBV19,TRBJ1-5,.,CASRVGESQHF,TGTGCCTCCCGGGTCGGGGAGTCCCAGCATTTT
.,TRBV11-1,TRBJ2-3,.,CASSLGSLGQYF,TGTGCCAGCAGCTTAGGGTCCCTCGGGCAGTATTTT
TRBD1,TRBV5-1,TRBJ2-7,.,CASSLQGLSYEQYF,TGCGCCAGCAGCTTACAGGGGCTGTCCTACGAGCAGTACTTC
TRBD2,TRBV4-3,TRBJ2-3,once,CASSQDREGRDTQYF,TGCGCCAGCAGCCAGGACCGGGAGGGCCGAGATACGCAGTATTTT
.,TRBV28,TRBJ2-1,few,CASLQRDNEQFF,TGTGCCAGCTTACAGCGGGACAATGAGCAGTTCTTC
TRBD1,TRBV15,TRBJ2-3,.,CATSEDRGLTDTQYF,TGTGCCACCAGCGAAGATAGGGGGCTCACAGATACGCAGTATTTT
.,TRBV7-2,TRBJ1-5,.,CASSPGAIGQPQHF,TGTGCCAGCAGTCCAGGGGCTATCGGTCAGCCCCAGCATTTT
.,TRBV7-9,TRBJ2-2,.,CASSLYRGTGYTGELFF,TGTGCCAGCAGCTTATATAGGGGTACAGGGTACACCGGGGAGCTGTTTTTT
TRBD1,TRBV9,TRBJ1-2,once,CASSNRDRGSGYTF,TGTGCCAGCAGCAACCGGGACAGGGGGAGCGGCTACACCTTC
.,TRBV28,TRBJ2-3,few,CASSPRGGTDTQYF,TGTGCCAGCAGCCCCAGGGGTGGTACAGATACGCAGTATTTT
.,TRBV11-1,TRBJ1-6,.,CASSDLLGGSPLHF,TGTGCCAGCAGCGACCTGTTAGGAGGATCACCCCTCCACTTT
.,TRBV7-9,TRBJ2-1,.,CASSLTRVSYNEQFF,TGTGCCAGCAGCCTGACTAGGGTATCCTACAATGAGCAGTTCTTC
TRBD1,TRBV2,TRBJ1-3,.,CASRGTAGNTIYF,TGTGCCAGCAGGGGGACAGCCGGAAACACCATATATTTT
.,TRBV9,TRBJ1-6,.,CASSVRGYNSPLHF,TGTGCCAGCAGCGTCAGGGGCTATAATTCACCCCTCCACTTT